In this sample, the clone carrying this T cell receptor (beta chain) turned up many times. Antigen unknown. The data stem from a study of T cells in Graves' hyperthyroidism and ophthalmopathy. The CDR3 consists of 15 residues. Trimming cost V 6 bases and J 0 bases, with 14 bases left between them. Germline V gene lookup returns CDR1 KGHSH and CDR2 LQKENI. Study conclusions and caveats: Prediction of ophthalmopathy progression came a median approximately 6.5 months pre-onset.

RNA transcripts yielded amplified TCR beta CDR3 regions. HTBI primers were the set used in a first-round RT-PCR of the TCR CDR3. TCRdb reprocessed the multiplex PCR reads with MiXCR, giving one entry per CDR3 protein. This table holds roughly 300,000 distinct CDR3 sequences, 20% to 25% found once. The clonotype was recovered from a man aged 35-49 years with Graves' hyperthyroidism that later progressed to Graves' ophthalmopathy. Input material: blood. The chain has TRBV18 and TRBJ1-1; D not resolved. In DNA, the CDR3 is TGTGCCAGCTCCGGGAATGGACTCATGAACACTGAAGCTTTCTTT. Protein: CASSGNGLMNTEAFF.